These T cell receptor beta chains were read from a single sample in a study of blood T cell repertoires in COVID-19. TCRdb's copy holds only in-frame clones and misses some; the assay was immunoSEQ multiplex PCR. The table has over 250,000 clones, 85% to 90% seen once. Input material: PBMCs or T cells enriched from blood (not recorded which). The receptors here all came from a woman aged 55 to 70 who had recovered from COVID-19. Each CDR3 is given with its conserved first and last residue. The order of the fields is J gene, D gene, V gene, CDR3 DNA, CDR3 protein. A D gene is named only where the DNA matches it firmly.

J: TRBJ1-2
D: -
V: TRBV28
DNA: TGTGCCAGCAGTTCGACAGGTCTTAACTATGGCTACACCTTC
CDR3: CASSSTGLNYGYTF

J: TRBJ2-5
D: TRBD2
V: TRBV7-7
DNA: TGTGCTAGCAGCTTACCGAGCGGGGGGCCCGGCATGAAAGAGACCCAGTACTTC
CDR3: CASSLPSGGPGMKETQYF

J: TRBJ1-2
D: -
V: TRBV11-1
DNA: TGTGCCAGCAGCTTAGTGGGAGAGGACGGCGGCTACACCTTC
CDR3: CASSLVGEDGGYTF

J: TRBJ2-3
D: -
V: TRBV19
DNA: TGTGCCAGTAGTATAAGCCCAGCGGCAAGCACAGATACGCAGTATTTT
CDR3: CASSISPAASTDTQYF

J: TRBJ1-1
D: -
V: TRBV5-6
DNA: TGTGCCAGCAGCTACGTAGAGAACACTGAAGCTTTCTTT
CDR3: CASSYVENTEAFF

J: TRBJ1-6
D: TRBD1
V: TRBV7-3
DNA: TGTGCCAGCAGCCGATACAGGGGGGGTAATTCACCCCTCCACTTT
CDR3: CASSRYRGGNSPLHF

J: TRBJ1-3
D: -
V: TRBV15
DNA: TGTGCCACCAGCAGAGATCTGGTGGCTGACACCATATATTTT
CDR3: CATSRDLVADTIYF

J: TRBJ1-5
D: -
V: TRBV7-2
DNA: TGTGCCAGCAGCCTCTTAGGAGGGGATCAGCCCCAGCATTTT
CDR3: CASSLLGGDQPQHF

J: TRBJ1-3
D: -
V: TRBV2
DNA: TGTGCCAGCGCACAGGGCTCTGGAAACACCATATATTTT
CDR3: CASAQGSGNTIYF

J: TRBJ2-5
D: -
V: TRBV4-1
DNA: TGCGCCAGCAGCCAAGTCTCCATTGACAGACCCCAAGAGACCCAGTACTTC
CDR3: CASSQVSIDRPQETQYF

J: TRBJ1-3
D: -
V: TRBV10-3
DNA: TGTGCCATCTGGGAGGGGTTCTCTGGAAACACCATATATTTT
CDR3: CAIWEGFSGNTIYF

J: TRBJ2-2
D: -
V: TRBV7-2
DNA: TGTGCCAGCAGTCAACCCCGTGGGGGCCGATCCGGGGAGCTGTTTTTT
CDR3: CASSQPRGGRSGELFF

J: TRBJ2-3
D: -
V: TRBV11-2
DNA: TGTGCCAGCAGCCTAGGCCGGGACATTGACACAGATACGCAGTATTTT
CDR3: CASSLGRDIDTDTQYF

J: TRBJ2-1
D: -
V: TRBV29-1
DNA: TGCAGCGCCACAGGGATCTCCTACAATGAGCAGTTCTTC
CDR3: CSATGISYNEQFF

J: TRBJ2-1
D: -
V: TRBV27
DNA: TGTGCCAGCAGTTTAGATGTGCGGATCAATGAGCAGTTCTTC
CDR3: CASSLDVRINEQFF

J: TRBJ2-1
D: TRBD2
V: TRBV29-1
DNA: TGCAGCGTCCTTGGGACTAGCGGGGTACAGGGTGAGCAGTTCTTC
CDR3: CSVLGTSGVQGEQFF

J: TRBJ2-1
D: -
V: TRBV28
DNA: TGTGCCAGCAGGGACGGGAGCTCCTACAATGAGCAGTTCTTC
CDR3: CASRDGSSYNEQFF

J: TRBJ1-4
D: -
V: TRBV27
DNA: TGTGCCAGCAGTTTTCCAGTGGATGAAAAACTGTTTTTT
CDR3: CASSFPVDEKLFF

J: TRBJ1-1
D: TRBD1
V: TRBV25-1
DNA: TGTGCCAGCAGTGCCTACCAGGGGGGAGCTTTCTTT
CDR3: CASSAYQGGAFF

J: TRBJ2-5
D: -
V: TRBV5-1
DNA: TGCGCCAGCAGCCCTGGTTCCCTGCACTTCCAAGAGACCCAGTACTTC
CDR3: CASSPGSLHFQETQYF

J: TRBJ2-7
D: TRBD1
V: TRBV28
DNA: TGTGCCAGCAGTTCTCCCAGGGGGAAATACTACGAGCAGTACTTC
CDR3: CASSSPRGKYYEQYF